Here is one T cell receptor (beta chain) with its context. Antigen: not known. The isolated RNA, all of it, was reverse transcribed, so expressed TCRB transcripts were what got sequenced. Profiled with immunoSEQ multiplex PCR; TCRdb holds only in-frame clones, not every one. Of around 340,000 clones in the sample, roughly 8.8% were seen once. The data were obtained in a study of beta chain features in type 1 diabetes. General study results and limits: For cells with high TCR expression, cDNA sequencing could yield over-representation. Type 1 diabetes patients had moderately but significantly shorter TCRB CDR3s in all four CD4+ subsets. Lower insertion and higher deletion counts appeared at VDJ junctions in type 1 diabetes patients.

V lost 4 bases and J lost 1, with 10 bases in between. The CDR3 spans 13 residues. Germline-derived CDR1 and CDR2 are GTSNPN and SVGIG (reference sequence). This rearrangement joins TRBV30 to TRBJ1-1; no clear D gene. Sequencing used central memory CD4+ T cells from blood. This receptor was identified in a man aged 25-45 years with type 1 diabetes. The CDR3 region is CAWMGQPNTEAFF. CDR3 bases: TGTGCCTGGATGGGCCAGCCGAACACTGAAGCTTTCTTT.